The clone carrying this T cell receptor beta chain is medium-sized by share. Its antigen is unknown. The time point was: sample taken at primary tumor resection. The donor population consisted of roughly 70 patients with untreated, early-stage non-small cell lung cancer. The CDR3 covers 14 residues. Between the trimmed V and J ends, which lost 0 bases and 7 bases, there was a span of 12 bases. Germline V gives CDR1 DFQATT, CDR2 SNEGSKA (reference sequence). Each CDR3 protein is one row after TCRdb ran MiXCR on the 5' RACE reads. This table holds 7,000 or so distinct CDR3 sequences, roughly 7% found once. This sample is part of a study of spatial heterogeneity in lung cancer. Whole-study findings and limits: Expanded alpha and beta TCR counts within tumors tracked tumor mutation counts.

The sample in question was lung tumor tissue, obtained at surgery. The chain uses TRBV20-1 and TRBJ2-2; D ambiguous. This clonotype was sampled from a male donor with early-stage non-small cell lung cancer. CDR3 sequence (DNA): TGCAGTGCTAGAGACAAGGCTGGGGACGGGGAGCTGTTTTTT. Its protein is CSARDKAGDGELFF.